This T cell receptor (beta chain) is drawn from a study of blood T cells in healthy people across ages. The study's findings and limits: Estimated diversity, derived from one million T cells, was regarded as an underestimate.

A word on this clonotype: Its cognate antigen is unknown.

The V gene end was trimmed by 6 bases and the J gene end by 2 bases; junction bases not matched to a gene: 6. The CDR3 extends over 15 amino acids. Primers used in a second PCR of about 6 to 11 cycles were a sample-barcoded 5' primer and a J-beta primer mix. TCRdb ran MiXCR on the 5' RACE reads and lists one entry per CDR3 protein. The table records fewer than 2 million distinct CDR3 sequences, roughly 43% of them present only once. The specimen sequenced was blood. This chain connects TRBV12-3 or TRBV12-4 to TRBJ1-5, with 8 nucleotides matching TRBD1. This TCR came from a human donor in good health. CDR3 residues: CASRTGQGGNQPQHF. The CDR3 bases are TGTGCCAGCAGAACAGGACAGGGTGGCAATCAGCCCCAGCATTTT.